One T cell receptor beta chain is described in this entry. Its antigen is undetermined. The data were obtained in a study of CXCR3-negative and CXCR3-positive naive CD8 T cells. Across the study: For each library, about 1.5 +/- 0.3 million TRB reads were obtained, about 135 million in total.

The germline V gene encodes CDR1 MDHEN and CDR2 SYDVKM. This CDR3 has 13 residues. Researchers prepared the TRB cDNA libraries using 5' RACE with UMI labels. TCRdb processed the 5' RACE reads again and assigns one entry to each CDR3 protein, with no DNA. This repertoire includes about 150,000 distinct CDR3 sequences. General study findings and limits: Both of the naive subsets showed about the same high diversity, but memory CD8+ cells had much less. Hydrophobicity was higher for TRB CDR3s found in CXCR3-positive naive cells than in CXCR3-negative naive cells.

The chain recombines TRBV28 with TRBJ1-5; the TRBD1 assignment by TCRdb is unverifiable without DNA. Sequenced input: naive CXCR3+ CD8+ T cells from blood. Documented subset: CD45RO-CCR7+CD27+CD95- naive CD8+ T cells expressing CXCR3 (TNR3+). This receptor was taken from a human donor in good health. Some clones in this sample may be carry-over from other donors' samples. CDR3 protein: CATSLGVGQPQHF.